There are many counts of the clone carrying this TCR beta chain. What it binds is unknown. Production of TCR cDNA was by 5'RACE template switching, which also added a universal primer site and UMIs. Via MiXCR, TCRdb re-called the 5' RACE reads, giving one row per CDR3 protein. The sample consists of 95,000 to 150,000 distinct CDR3 sequences, 6.5% to 8% of them appearing once. The data are from a study of T cells after yellow fever vaccination. About the research overall: SMART-Seq v4 Ultra Low Input prepared libraries from low-cell fractions.

Notes on the study in general: Abundant clonotypes from the bulk population could get into FACS-sorted repertoires as contaminants. Reappearance after the booster was observed for most primary-vaccination clones (about 96% CD4, less than 90% CD8).

The sequences come from CD4+ T cells sorted from PBMCs, collected 10 days after the first yellow fever vaccination. This clonotype was sampled from a man aged 18 to 30 who received the YFV17D yellow fever vaccine.

CDR3 nucleotide sequence: TGTGCCAGCAGCTCGGGGACCCTAAGAGGAGATACGCAGTATTTT. It codes for CASSSGTLRGDTQYF. The rearrangement joins TRBV11-1 to TRBJ2-3; perhaps D is TRBD1 or TRBD2 (5 bases each). Germline V gene data show CDR1 as SGHAT and CDR2 as FQDESV (reference sequence). V lost 4 bases and J 5 bases, leaving 16 bases between the germline ends. The CDR3 runs to 15 residues.